This TCR beta chain was recovered during a study of regulatory T cells in long-lasting Graves disease (dated by TCRdb to about 2021). At the level of the whole study: Antithyroid drugs had been taken for less than 3 months by newly diagnosed Graves' disease patients. TCR sequencing covered some 13 persistent and approximately 20 newly diagnosed Graves' disease patients, 33 samples in total. This study used TCR sequencing and RNA sequencing of peripheral blood to compare persistent Graves' disease patients against newly diagnosed Graves' disease patients. The study was registered as a clinical trial and conducted in China.

Receptor amplification or capture employed multiplex PCR. Instrument on record: Illumina HiSeq 4000. To build TCR beta libraries, CDR3 regions were amplified by Arm-PCR using iRepertoire HTBI primers. Before sequencing, the PCR products underwent gel purification. The published analysis was carried out like this. Across samples, 62 TRBV and 13 to 15 TRBJ segments were identified and used for gene usage analysis of CDR3 amino acid clonotypes. Filtered high-quality paired reads were merged into contigs using COPE and FqMerger. BLAST was used to align contigs to the IMGT TRBV, TRBD and TRBJ reference genes, and CDR3 was defined following IMGT. Clonotypes above 0.1% frequency were classified as highly expanded clones. Shannon entropy was used to measure repertoire diversity, and the Gini coefficient was used to measure V-J evenness. Public clonotypes were defined as clonotypes shared by more than one individual. TCRdb trimmed the raw reads at Q25, called clones with MiXCR and kept productive beta chains. Rows with a matching CDR3 protein are joined into one entry that keeps the most common DNA and genes. It is TCRdb's table, rather than the study itself, that gives the V and J calls and clone size. The table for this sample lists 360,000 or so distinct CDR3 sequences; 15% to 20% of them were counted only once. The ten top clones hold around 21% of the sample.

The paper's findings and limits, for the study overall: Compared with newly diagnosed patients, persistent Graves' disease patients had lower TCR Shannon entropy and fewer highly expanded clones, which suggests clonal expansion. Only the TCR beta chain was sequenced and analyzed. Because the primary lesion, thyroid tissue, could not be accessed, the study looked at peripheral blood alone. The authors acknowledged the small sample size as a limitation that may reduce accuracy. Patients with persistent disease shared more public clonotypes (around 3,000) than newly diagnosed patients did (about 970).

This clonotype has just a few counts. Its target antigen remains unknown. The sample holds no much larger clone one base away, and base qualities are not on file. The time point label of this sample denotes: newly diagnosed GD, antithyroid drugs for less than 3 months. RNA was extracted from PBMCs in TRIzol for both TCR sequencing and RNA sequencing. The diagnosis of Graves' disease was made according to American Thyroid Association guidelines. The patients came from an endocrinology department in Xi'an, China. Each patient gave about 9.1 milliliters of peripheral blood, collected in an EDTA anticoagulant tube. Ficoll Paque Plus density gradient separation was used to isolate PBMCs, and no additional T cell sorting was done. RNA quality was checked with an Agilent 2100 Bioanalyzer and agarose gel, and concentration with a NanoDrop 2000. These data were also filed under a second study, of T cells in Graves' hyperthyroidism and ophthalmopathy. As described in the second report: Graves' hyperthyroidism was defined as stable when no progression to ophthalmopathy occurred over 18 months of follow-up. Hyperthyroidism patients were newly diagnosed, had a disease duration of under 2 months, and were aged 18 to 65 years. The study excluded patients with uncontrolled infections, other autoimmune diseases, pregnancy or lactation. Clinical symptoms, serum thyroxine and TRAb, thyroid ultrasound, and orbital computed tomography formed the basis for the diagnoses. The first round of RT-PCR for the TCR CDR3 was performed with the HTBI primer set and the Qiagen OneStep RT-PCR kit. Most expanded thyroid clonotypes (frequency above 0.001) were also detected in blood, a finding suggesting that blood repertoires may reflect thyroid immune responses. Ophthalmopathy was separated from stable hyperthyroidism by a 13 V-J signature model, with around 90% sensitivity and about 81% specificity obtained in cross-validation and 80%/75% obtained in testing. During validation, the model predicted progression to ophthalmopathy a median of roughly 7.1 months ahead of onset, with around 71% sensitivity and less than 85% specificity. To identify distinguishing TCR V-J signatures, a discovery cohort of around 100 patients was used, comprising roughly 45 with Graves' ophthalmopathy and some 60 with stable Graves' hyperthyroidism. An independent validation cohort of 18 to 20 hyperthyroidism patients and about 16 patients who later progressed to ophthalmopathy tested prospective prediction of ophthalmopathy. The 100 discovery patients were randomly split 7:3 into training and test sets. In addition, the study compared T-cell repertoires in thyroid tissue and in blood from about six Graves' hyperthyroidism patients. Once sampling was done, hyperthyroidism patients were given methimazole at a starting dose of 30 mg daily, whereas ophthalmopathy patients were given high-dose intravenous methylprednisolone. A second multiplex PCR round built the libraries, followed by size selection and purification. Sequencing of the libraries was done on an Illumina HiSeq2000 using paired-end 100 bp reads. SOAPnuke was used to process the raw data, throwing out any read that contained adapters or uncalled bases, had a mean Phred below 15, or lacked an exact constant-primer or identifier match. COPE v1.2.5 was used to merge high-quality paired reads, and clonotypes were defined as unique nucleotide sequences. MiTCR v1.1 was used to align the clonotypes against IMGT TRBV, TRBD and TRBJ reference segments. The analysis was restricted to V-J combinations with a frequency above 0.0001, which together covered roughly 99% of the repertoires. A TCS score was defined as the ratio between F50 (clonal expansion) and ExV (chaos), using BLOSUM62-based TCRdist between CDR3 peptides within each V-J. Welch's t-statistics and random forest reduced around 510 V-J features to 13, which were used in a naive Bayes classifier (R e1071). Sample size was not statistically predetermined, and investigators were not blinded to group allocation. TCR Vbeta CDR3 sequencing of roughly 140 peripheral blood samples (under 45 ophthalmopathy, 75 hyperthyroidism and 17 progressor patients) is reported in the paper.

The sequences come from peripheral blood mononuclear cells (PBMCs), collected at new diagnosis, from a patient treated with antithyroid drugs. This sequence was found in a woman aged 18-29 years with Graves disease. Donor details come from another sample of the same person, matched by shared clones.

This receptor carries the CDR3 CASRMDGLGGTIYF. The DNA sequence is TGTGCCAGCAGAATGGACGGCCTCGGGGGCACCATATATTTT. The chain employs TRBV28 and TRBJ1-3, with a tentative D gene TRBD1 over 5 matching bases. V gives up 6 bases and J gives up 9 bases, and the segment between their germline ends measures 18 bases. Spanning cysteine to phenylalanine, the CDR3 consists of 14 amino acids. CDR3 DNA is the only sequence kept; it has 42 bases, read in frame from the first base. CDR1 and CDR2 (MDHEN, SYDVKM) derive from the germline V gene.